The clone carrying this T cell receptor (beta chain) was recorded at least ten times. The source of the sample is a study of blood T cells in healthy people across ages. Together with a sample-barcoded 5' primer, a J-beta primer mix was included in a second PCR lasting about 7 to 12 cycles. TCRdb reprocessed the 5' RACE reads with MiXCR, giving one entry per CDR3 protein. The repertoire consists of roughly 900,000 distinct CDR3 sequences, with about 30% occurring once and the leading ten covering 17%. The sequenced sample consisted of blood. This receptor was obtained from a woman of 80 years or more in good health.

CDR3 sequence reads: CASSPRGAGGMNEQFF. CDR3 DNA sequence: TGTGCCAGCAGCCCTCGGGGAGCGGGGGGGATGAATGAGCAGTTCTTC. This chain joins TRBV7-2 and TRBJ2-1, with 10 bases lining up with TRBD2. The CDR3 consists of 16 residues. Trimming took 5 bases from V and 7 from J; bases not matched to a gene: 11. The germline V gene encodes CDR1 SGHTA and CDR2 FQGNSA.